This T cell receptor (beta chain) was sequenced during a study of cytomegalovirus exposure and HLA in healthy donors. Concerning this clone itself: The antigen remains unidentified.

PCR primers comprised 60 Vbeta and 13 Jbeta primers. The method was immunoSEQ multiplex PCR; TCRdb's version includes in-frame clones alone and lacks a portion of them. Of fewer than 100,000 clones listed, 60% to 80% are singletons. Findings and caveats of the study: When analyzed later, a missense DCLRE1C variant was found to be linked to TCR beta V- and J-gene trimming.

Germline lookup yields CDR1 MGHRA and CDR2 YSYEKL. CDR3 length: 15 amino acids. The V end was cut by 0 bases, the J end by 3 bases, with 12 bases between. Sequenced material: PBMCs. The TCR sequence derives from a female donor in good health and CMV-seronegative. The chain couples TRBV4-1 to TRBJ2-7; D may be TRBD1 (5 bases). The CDR3 sequence: CASSQDPVRDYEQYF. As DNA, the CDR3 is TGCGCCAGCAGCCAAGATCCCGTCAGGGACTACGAGCAGTACTTC.